This T cell receptor (beta chain) derives from a study of T cells in Graves' hyperthyroidism and ophthalmopathy. Broader study findings: Most thyroid clonotypes with frequency above 0.001 were detected in blood. Ophthalmopathy was separated from stable hyperthyroidism by a 13 V-J model.

Researchers defined stable Graves' hyperthyroidism as no ophthalmopathy progression within 18 months. A word on this clonotype: The antigen remains unidentified.

CDR3 size: 14 residues. The J segment lost 4 bases and the V segment lost 3 bases, leaving 4 bases of the junction unmatched. Germline V CDR1 and CDR2: MDHEN, SYDVKM. From RNA transcripts, TCR beta CDR3 regions were amplified. HTBI primers drove first-round RT-PCR of the TCR CDR3. TCRdb reprocessed the multiplex PCR reads with MiXCR, giving one entry per CDR3 protein. This sample carries about 690,000 distinct CDR3 sequences, 17% of them seen once, and the ten largest clones take 15% to 17%. The sequenced material came from blood. V is TRBV28 and J is TRBJ2-7; 9 bases fit TRBD1. This receptor was identified in a man over 45 with Graves' hyperthyroidism. CDR3 coding DNA: TGTGCCAGCAGTTTGGTCGGGACAGGGTACGAGCAGTACTTC. The encoded protein is CASSLVGTGYEQYF.